Sequencing of this T cell receptor (beta chain) was carried out in a study of blood T cell repertoires in COVID-19. Study-wide background: Some COVID-19 samples were acute and others convalescent; all came from the United States, Italy and Spain. T cells, B-cell-depleted T cells, or PBMCs provided the cDNA or gDNA that served as material.

In regard to this clone: Other DNA sequences of this sample code for an identical CDR3.

It was during active infection that Seattle patients were enrolled and then longitudinally followed. As originally analysed: Estimation of nucleated cell counts was performed using reference gene primer amplification. Data came from immunoSEQ multiplex PCR; TCRdb stores just in-frame clones and leaves some out. That table is the source of V, J and clone size, and D and trimming were worked out from the DNA. The sample shows around 440,000 clones, approximately 88% of them seen only once. Trimming pared 0 bases from V and 3 bases from J, leaving 10 bases between. Looked up from germline, CDR1 is SGHRS and CDR2 is YFSETQ. The CDR3 has 15 residues.

Material: peripheral blood. This clonotype was obtained from a woman between 45 and 60 years old with COVID-19, enrolled during active disease. The J gene is TRBJ2-1, the V gene TRBV5-1, with D possibly being TRBD2 (6 bases). CDR3 in DNA: TGCGCCAGCAGCTTGGGTGGGGGAGGCTACAATGAGCAGTTCTTC. Protein sequence: CASSLGGGGYNEQFF. Combining the CDR3 with reference TRBV5-1 and TRBJ2-1 gives the whole variable domain KAGVTQTPRYLIKTRGQQVTLSCSPISGHRSVSWYQQTPGQGLQFLFEYFSETQRNKGNFPGRFSGRQFSNSRSEMNVSTLELGDSALYLCASSLGGGGYNEQFFGPGTRLTVL.